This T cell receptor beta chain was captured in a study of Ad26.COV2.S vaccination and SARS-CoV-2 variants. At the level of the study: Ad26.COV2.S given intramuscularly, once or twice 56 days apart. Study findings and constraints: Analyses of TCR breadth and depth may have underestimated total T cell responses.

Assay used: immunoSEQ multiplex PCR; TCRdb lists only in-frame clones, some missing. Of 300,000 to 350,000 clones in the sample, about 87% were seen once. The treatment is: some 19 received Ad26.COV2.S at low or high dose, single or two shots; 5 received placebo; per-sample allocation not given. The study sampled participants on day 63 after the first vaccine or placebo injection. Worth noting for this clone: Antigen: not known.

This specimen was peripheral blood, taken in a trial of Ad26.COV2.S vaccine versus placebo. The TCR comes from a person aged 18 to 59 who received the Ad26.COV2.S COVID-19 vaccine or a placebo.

The CDR3 loop is CASSPDRGRSPLHF. DNA for the CDR3: TGTGCCAGCAGCCCCGACAGGGGGCGGTCACCCCTCCACTTT. The rearrangement joins TRBV6-5 to TRBJ1-6; 10 bases are shared with TRBD1. Germline V gives CDR1 MNHEY, CDR2 SVGAGI. CDR3 size: 14 residues. The J segment lost 10 bases and the V segment lost 6 bases, leaving 6 bases of the junction unmatched.